The T cell receptor beta chain described here comes from a study of T cells in localized non-small cell lung cancer. Assay: immunoSEQ multiplex PCR; the TCRdb copy retains only in-frame clones and omits some. Of about 15,000 clones listed, around 85% are singletons. The CDR3 is 12 residues long. V was cut by 2 bases and J by 14 bases, with 12 bases left in between. CDR1 MNHNS and CDR2 SASEGT come from the germline V gene. Points on this clone: Its antigen is unknown.

General study points: Longer overall survival was linked to higher blood T cell density. It was uninvolved adjacent lung that showed the highest T cell clonality, exceeding tumor. In adjacent lung, a median roughly 57 of the top 100 tumor clones were found. Heterogeneity stays possible, as sequencing covered only one tumor region.

V usage is TRBV6-1 and J usage is TRBJ1-4; D is unresolved. The starting material was peripheral blood, obtained before any cancer treatment. The TCR sequence derives from a woman between 40 and 69 years old with stage I lung adenocarcinoma. CDR3 protein: CASSESGLDLFF. CDR3 bases: TGTGCCAGCAGTGAAAGCGGGCTAGACCTGTTTTTT.